The rows below give T cell receptor beta chains drawn from one sample of a study of PD-1 blockade in classical Hodgkin lymphoma. The data were produced by immunoSEQ multiplex PCR, yet TCRdb's version contains in-frame clones alone and is incomplete. The table has more than 30,000 clones, 77% seen once. The sequencing used peripheral blood mononuclear cells (PBMCs), collected before the fourth cycle of nivolumab. The receptor source for this set is a human donor with classical Hodgkin lymphoma. The CDR3 runs from the conserved cysteine through the conserved F or W. Each record gives: clone size, V gene, J gene, D gene, CDR3 length, CDR3 DNA, CDR3 protein. D genes are given only for firm matches. Some rows mark clone size as missing; the rest say once, few, many or name a class of expanded clone.

size: .; V: TRBV27; J: TRBJ1-1; D: .; length: 15; DNA: TGTGCCAGCAGTTTAGGAGTTCGCCTGAACACTGAAGCTTTCTTT; CDR3: CASSLGVRLNTEAFF
size: few; V: TRBV6-1; J: TRBJ1-5; D: .; length: 14; DNA: TGTGCCAGCAGTGAGGGATATAGCAATCAGCCCCAGCATTTT; CDR3: CASSEGYSNQPQHF
size: few; V: TRBV2; J: TRBJ2-1; D: TRBD2; length: 14; DNA: TGTGCCAGCAGTGAGGCTAGCGGGGGGGCCGAGCAGTTCTTC; CDR3: CASSEASGGAEQFF
size: few; V: TRBV7-2; J: TRBJ2-3; D: TRBD2; length: 14; DNA: TGTGCCAGCAGGATAGCGGGGGGGCCAGATACGCAGTATTTT; CDR3: CASRIAGGPDTQYF
size: once; V: TRBV5-1; J: TRBJ2-5; D: .; length: 14; DNA: TGCGCCAGCGGCTCCACCGGGGCCGGGGAGACCCAGTACTTC; CDR3: CASGSTGAGETQYF
size: .; V: TRBV27; J: TRBJ2-3; D: TRBD1; length: 16; DNA: TGTGCCAGCAGTTTATCAGGACAGGTCAAGACAGATACGCAGTATTTT; CDR3: CASSLSGQVKTDTQYF
size: .; V: TRBV5-1; J: TRBJ2-1; D: TRBD2; length: 15; DNA: TGCGCCAGCAGCTTACTAGCGGGGGGCTACAATGAGCAGTTCTTC; CDR3: CASSLLAGGYNEQFF
size: once; V: TRBV7-6; J: TRBJ2-1; D: .; length: 14; DNA: TGTGCCAGCAGCTTAGGCCGGAGGGACAATGAGCAGTTCTTC; CDR3: CASSLGRRDNEQFF
size: few; V: TRBV5-1; J: TRBJ1-4; D: .; length: 15; DNA: TGCGCCAGCAGCTTGACAGGTTCCACTAATGAAAAACTGTTTTTT; CDR3: CASSLTGSTNEKLFF
size: few; V: TRBV15; J: TRBJ2-3; D: .; length: 15; DNA: TGTGCCACCAGCAGAGTCAGGGGGGGCACAGATACGCAGTATTTT; CDR3: CATSRVRGGTDTQYF
size: once; V: TRBV18; J: TRBJ2-6; D: TRBD2; length: 18; DNA: TGTGCCAGCTCACCACGGACTAGCGGGGTCTCTGGGGCCAACGTCCTGACTTTC; CDR3: CASSPRTSGVSGANVLTF
size: .; V: TRBV6-5; J: TRBJ1-3; D: .; length: 14; DNA: TGTGCCAGCAGCCGAGGGGTTGGTGGAAACACCATATATTTT; CDR3: CASSRGVGGNTIYF
size: .; V: TRBV2; J: TRBJ1-2; D: TRBD1; length: 14; DNA: TGTGCCAGCAGTGTGACAGGGGTGCAAGAGGGCTACACCTTC; CDR3: CASSVTGVQEGYTF
size: medium-sized; V: TRBV5-8; J: TRBJ1-1; D: TRBD1; length: 16; DNA: TGTGCCAGCAGCCCCAGGACAGGGGGTTTTGGGTCTGAAGCTTTCTTT; CDR3: CASSPRTGGFGSEAFF